The clone carrying this T cell receptor (beta chain) came up once. The antigen remains undetermined. Germline CDR1 and CDR2: MNHEY and SMNVEV (reference sequence). This CDR3 contains 12 residues. The V end was cut by 3 bases, the J end by 10 bases, with 10 bases between. These data originate in a study of cytomegalovirus exposure and HLA in healthy donors. Across the study: Genetic ancestry analysis placed 81% of the 300 to 500 donors that were genotyped in the Caucasian-associated cluster. General observations from the study: V segments that were indistinguishable, TRBV6-2 and TRBV6-3 among them, were omitted from analysis. Cytomegalovirus-associated TCR beta chains were listed, numbering some 180.

Primers included in the PCR were 60 Vbeta and 13 Jbeta primers. Sequencing used immunoSEQ multiplex PCR; TCRdb keeps in-frame clones, though not all of them. This table has over 95,000 clones, 76% appearing once. This sequence joins TRBV27 and TRBJ2-1, with D perhaps matching TRBD2 (5 bases). The sequence was collected from a man aged 40-49 years in good health and CMV-seronegative. The sample was PBMCs. CDR3 DNA: TGTGCCAGCAGTTTTAGGTCGGGGGAGCAGTTCTTC. It specifies CASSFRSGEQFF.